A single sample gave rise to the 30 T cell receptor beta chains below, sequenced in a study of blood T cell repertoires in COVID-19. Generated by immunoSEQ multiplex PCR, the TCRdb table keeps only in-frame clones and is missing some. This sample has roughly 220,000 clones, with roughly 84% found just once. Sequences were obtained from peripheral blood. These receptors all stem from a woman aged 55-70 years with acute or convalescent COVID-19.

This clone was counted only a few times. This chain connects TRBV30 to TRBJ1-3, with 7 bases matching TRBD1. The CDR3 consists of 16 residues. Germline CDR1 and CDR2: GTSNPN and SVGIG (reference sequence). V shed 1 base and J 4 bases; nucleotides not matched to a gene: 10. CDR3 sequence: CAWSAGVQGPGNTIYF. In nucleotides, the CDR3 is TGTGCCTGGAGTGCCGGTGTACAGGGGCCAGGAAACACCATATATTTT.

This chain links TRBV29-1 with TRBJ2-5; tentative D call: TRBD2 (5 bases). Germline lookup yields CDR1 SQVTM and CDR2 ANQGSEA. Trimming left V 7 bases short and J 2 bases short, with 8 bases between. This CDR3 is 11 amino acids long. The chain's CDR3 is CSAGVQETQYF. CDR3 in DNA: TGCAGCGCCGGGGTACAAGAGACCCAGTACTTC.

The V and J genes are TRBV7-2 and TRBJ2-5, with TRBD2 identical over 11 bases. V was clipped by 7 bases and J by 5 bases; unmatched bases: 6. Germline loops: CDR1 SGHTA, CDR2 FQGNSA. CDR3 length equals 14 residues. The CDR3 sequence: CASTVAGGMETQYF. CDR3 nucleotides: TGTGCCAGCACCGTAGCGGGGGGGATGGAGACCCAGTACTTC.

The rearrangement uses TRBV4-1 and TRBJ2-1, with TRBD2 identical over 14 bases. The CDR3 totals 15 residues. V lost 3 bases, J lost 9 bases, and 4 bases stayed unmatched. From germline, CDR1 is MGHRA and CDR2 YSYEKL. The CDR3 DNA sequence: TGCGCCAGCAGCCAGGGACTAGCGGGGGTTCCTGAGCAGTTCTTC. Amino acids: CASSQGLAGVPEQFF.

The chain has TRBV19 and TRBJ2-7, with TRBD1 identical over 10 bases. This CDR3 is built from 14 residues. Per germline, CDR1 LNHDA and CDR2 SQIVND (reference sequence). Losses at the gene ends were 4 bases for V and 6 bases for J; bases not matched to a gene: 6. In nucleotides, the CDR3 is TGTGCCAGTAGTACCAAGACAGGGGGCATCGAGCAGTACTTC. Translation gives CASSTKTGGIEQYF.

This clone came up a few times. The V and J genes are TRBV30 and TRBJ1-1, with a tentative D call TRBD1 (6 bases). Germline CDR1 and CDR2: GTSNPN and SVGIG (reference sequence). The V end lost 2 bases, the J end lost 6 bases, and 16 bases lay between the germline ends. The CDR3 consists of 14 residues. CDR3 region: CAWSQGRRVAEAFF. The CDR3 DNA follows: TGTGCCTGGAGTCAGGGGCGCAGGGTCGCTGAAGCTTTCTTT.

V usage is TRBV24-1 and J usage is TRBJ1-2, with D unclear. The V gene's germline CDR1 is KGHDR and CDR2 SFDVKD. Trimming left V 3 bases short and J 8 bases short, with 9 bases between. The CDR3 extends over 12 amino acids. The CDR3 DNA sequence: TGTGCCACCAGTGATCCGCCGGGGGGCTACACCTTC. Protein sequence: CATSDPPGGYTF.

The CDR3 nucleotides are TGTGCCAGCAGCCACGCTGACAGATCGATCGGGAGTGGCTACACCTTC. Amino acid sequence: CASSHADRSIGSGYTF. The chain joins TRBV3-1 (or the pseudogene TRBV3-2) to TRBJ1-2; D possibly corresponds to TRBD1 (5 bases). The CDR3 runs 16 residues. V was shortened by 3 bases and J by 7 bases, with 21 bases between the two germline ends. Per germline, CDR1 LGHDT and CDR2 YNNKEL (reference sequence).

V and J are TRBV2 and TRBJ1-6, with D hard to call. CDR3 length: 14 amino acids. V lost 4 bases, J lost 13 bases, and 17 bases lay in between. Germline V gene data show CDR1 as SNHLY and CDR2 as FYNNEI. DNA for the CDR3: TGTGCCAGCAGTGTTAGAAGAATTGCGGCGCCCCTCCACTTT. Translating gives CASSVRRIAAPLHF.

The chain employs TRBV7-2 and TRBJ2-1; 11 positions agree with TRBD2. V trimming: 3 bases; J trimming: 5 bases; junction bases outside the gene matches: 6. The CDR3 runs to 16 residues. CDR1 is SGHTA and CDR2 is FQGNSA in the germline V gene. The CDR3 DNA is TGTGCCAGCAGCTTGGGTAGCGGGGGGGCCGACAATGAGCAGTTCTTC. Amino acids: CASSLGSGGADNEQFF.

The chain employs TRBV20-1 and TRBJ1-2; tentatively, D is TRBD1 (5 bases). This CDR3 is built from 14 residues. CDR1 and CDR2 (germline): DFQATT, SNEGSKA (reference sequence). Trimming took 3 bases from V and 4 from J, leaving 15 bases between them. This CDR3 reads CSASQGAGSYGYTF. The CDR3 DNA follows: TGCAGTGCTAGTCAAGGCGCAGGGTCCTATGGCTACACCTTC.

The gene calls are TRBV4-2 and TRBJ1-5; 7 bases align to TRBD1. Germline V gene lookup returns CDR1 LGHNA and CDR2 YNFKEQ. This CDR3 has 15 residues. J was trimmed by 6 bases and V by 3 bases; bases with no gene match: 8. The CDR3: CASSQAGTVGQPQHF. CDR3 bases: TGTGCCAGCAGCCAGGCCGGGACAGTGGGTCAGCCCCAGCATTTT.

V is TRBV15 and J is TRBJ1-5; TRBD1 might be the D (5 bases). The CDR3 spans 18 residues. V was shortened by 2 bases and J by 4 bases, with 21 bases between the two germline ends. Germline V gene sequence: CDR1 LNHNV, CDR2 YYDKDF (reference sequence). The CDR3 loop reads CATSRLTVGVGLNQPQHF. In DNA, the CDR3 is TGTGCCACCAGCAGACTAACTGTAGGGGTTGGCCTAAATCAGCCCCAGCATTTT.

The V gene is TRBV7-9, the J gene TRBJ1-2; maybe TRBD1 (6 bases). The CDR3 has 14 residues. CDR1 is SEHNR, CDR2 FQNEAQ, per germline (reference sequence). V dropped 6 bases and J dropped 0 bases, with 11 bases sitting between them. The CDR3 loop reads CASSQGSANYGYTF. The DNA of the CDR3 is TGTGCCAGCAGTCAGGGGTCGGCTAACTATGGCTACACCTTC.

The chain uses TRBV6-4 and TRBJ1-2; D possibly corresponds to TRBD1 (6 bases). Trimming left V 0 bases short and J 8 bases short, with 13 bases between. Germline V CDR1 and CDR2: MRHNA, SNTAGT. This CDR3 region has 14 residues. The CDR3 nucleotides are TGTGCCAGCAGTGACTCCACTGCAGGGGAAGGCTACACCTTC. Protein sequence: CASSDSTAGEGYTF.

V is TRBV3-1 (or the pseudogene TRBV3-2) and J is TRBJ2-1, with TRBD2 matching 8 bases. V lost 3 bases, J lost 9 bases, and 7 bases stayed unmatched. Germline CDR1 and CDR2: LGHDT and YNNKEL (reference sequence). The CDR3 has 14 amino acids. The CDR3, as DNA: TGTGCCAGCAGCCAGTACGGGGGGGCCGTTGAGCAGTTCTTC. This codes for CASSQYGGAVEQFF.

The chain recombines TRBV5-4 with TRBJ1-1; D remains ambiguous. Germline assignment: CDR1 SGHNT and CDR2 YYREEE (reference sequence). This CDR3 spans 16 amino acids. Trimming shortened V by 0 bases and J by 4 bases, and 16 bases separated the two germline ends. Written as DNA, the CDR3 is TGTGCCAGCAGCTTGGGCTCTTCCGCGGTCGGCACTGAAGCTTTCTTT. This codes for CASSLGSSAVGTEAFF.

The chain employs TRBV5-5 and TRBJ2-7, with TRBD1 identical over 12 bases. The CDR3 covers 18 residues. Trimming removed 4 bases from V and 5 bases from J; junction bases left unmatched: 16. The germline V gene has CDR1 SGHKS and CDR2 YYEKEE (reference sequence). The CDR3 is CASSRTGTGGFSSNEQYF. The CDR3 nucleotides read TGTGCCAGCAGCCGAACCGGGACAGGGGGCTTTAGTTCAAACGAGCAGTACTTC.

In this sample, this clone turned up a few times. For the CDR3, the DNA is TGTGCCAGCACCCGGGGGGGACGTGAAGCTTTCTTT. It is translated as CASTRGGREAFF. This chain joins TRBV6-7 and TRBJ1-1, with D perhaps TRBD1 (5 bases). Being an ORF, TRBV6-7 has a function that is uncertain. V was clipped by 7 bases and J by 7 bases, with 13 bases between them. CDR3 size: 12 residues.

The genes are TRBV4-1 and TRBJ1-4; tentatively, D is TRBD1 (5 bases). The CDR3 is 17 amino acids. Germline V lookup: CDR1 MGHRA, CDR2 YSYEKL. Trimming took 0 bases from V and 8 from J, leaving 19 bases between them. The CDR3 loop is CASSQDRGIRLEEKLFF. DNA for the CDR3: TGCGCCAGCAGCCAAGATCGGGGGATCAGGTTGGAGGAAAAACTGTTTTTT.

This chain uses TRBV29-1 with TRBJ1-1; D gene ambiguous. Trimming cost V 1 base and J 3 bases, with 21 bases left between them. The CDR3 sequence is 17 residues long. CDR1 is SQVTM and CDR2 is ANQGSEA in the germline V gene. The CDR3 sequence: CSVEGKRVWAEDTEAFF. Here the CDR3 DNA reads TGCAGCGTTGAAGGGAAGAGGGTTTGGGCCGAGGACACTGAAGCTTTCTTT.

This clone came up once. CDR3 bases: TGTGCCAGCAGCTTAAGTAGCGGGGGCCTTTCAACAGATACGCAGTATTTT. Residues: CASSLSSGGLSTDTQYF. The rearrangement joins TRBV5-4 to TRBJ2-3, with TRBD2 identical over 9 bases. J was trimmed by 3 bases and V by 2 bases; bases with no gene match: 10. The length of the CDR3 is 17 residues. From germline, CDR1 is SGHNT and CDR2 YYREEE (reference sequence).

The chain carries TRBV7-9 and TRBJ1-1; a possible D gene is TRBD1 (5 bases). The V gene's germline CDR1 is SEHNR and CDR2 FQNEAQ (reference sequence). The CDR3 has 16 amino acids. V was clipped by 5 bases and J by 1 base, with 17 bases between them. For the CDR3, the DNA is TGTGCCAGCAGCCCGACTCTCGGACATCCGAACACTGAAGCTTTCTTT. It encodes CASSPTLGHPNTEAFF.

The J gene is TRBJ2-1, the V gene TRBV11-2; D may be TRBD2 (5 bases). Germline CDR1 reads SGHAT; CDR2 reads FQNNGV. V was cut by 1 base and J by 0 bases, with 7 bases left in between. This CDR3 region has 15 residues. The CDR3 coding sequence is TGTGCCAGCAGCTTAGGAGGGCGCTCCTACAATGAGCAGTTCTTC. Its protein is CASSLGGRSYNEQFF.

The DNA for the CDR3 is TGTGCTAGTGGTTTGATGGCCGCTGGGCGTCATATGAACACTGAAGCTTTCTTT. Translation gives CASGLMAAGRHMNTEAFF. This sequence joins TRBV12-5 and TRBJ1-1; unclear D gene. This CDR3 has 18 amino acids. Germline loops: CDR1 LGHNT, CDR2 FRNRAP. The V end was cut by 2 bases, the J end by 0 bases, with 19 bases between.

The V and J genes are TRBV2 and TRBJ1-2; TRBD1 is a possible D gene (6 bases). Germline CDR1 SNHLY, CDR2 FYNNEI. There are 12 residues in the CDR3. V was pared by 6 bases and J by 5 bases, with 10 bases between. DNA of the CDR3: TGTGCCAGCAGGGACAGCCTTTATGGCTACACCTTC. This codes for CASRDSLYGYTF.

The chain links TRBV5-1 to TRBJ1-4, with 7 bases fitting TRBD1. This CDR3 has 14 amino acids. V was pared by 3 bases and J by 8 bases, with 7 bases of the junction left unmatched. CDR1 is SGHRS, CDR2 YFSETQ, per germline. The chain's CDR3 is CASSYRDSGEKLFF. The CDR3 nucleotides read TGCGCCAGCAGCTACCGGGACAGTGGGGAAAAACTGTTTTTT. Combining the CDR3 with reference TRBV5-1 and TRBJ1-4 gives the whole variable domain KAGVTQTPRYLIKTRGQQVTLSCSPISGHRSVSWYQQTPGQGLQFLFEYFSETQRNKGNFPGRFSGRQFSNSRSEMNVSTLELGDSALYLCASSYRDSGEKLFFGSGTQLSVL.

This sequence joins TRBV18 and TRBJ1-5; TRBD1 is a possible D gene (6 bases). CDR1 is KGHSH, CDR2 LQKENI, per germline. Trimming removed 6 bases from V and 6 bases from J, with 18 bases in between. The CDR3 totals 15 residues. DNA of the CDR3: TGTGCCAGCTCTGGTGGTGTAGGGGGTGGTCAGCCCCAGCATTTT. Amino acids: CASSGGVGGGQPQHF.

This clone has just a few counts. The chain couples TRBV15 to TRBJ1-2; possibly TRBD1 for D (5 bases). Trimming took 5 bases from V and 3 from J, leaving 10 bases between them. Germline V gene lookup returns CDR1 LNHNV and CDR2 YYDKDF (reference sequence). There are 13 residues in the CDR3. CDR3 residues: CATSQGLDYGYTF. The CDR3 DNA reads TGTGCCACCAGCCAGGGCCTGGACTATGGCTACACCTTC.

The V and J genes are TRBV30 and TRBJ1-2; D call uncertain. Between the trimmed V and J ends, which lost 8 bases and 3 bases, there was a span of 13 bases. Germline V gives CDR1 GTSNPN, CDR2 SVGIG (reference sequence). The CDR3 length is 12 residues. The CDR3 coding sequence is TGTGCCGGCATCGGGCGGGACTATGGCTACACCTTC. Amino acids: CAGIGRDYGYTF.